Each of the 4 T cell receptor beta chains below was sequenced from the same sample in a study of cytomegalovirus exposure and HLA in healthy donors. The PCR ran on 60 Vbeta and 13 Jbeta primers. The data were produced by immunoSEQ multiplex PCR, yet TCRdb's version contains in-frame clones alone and is incomplete. The sample has approximately 110,000 clones; 75% to 85% are singletons. Specimen: PBMCs. The receptor set was obtained from a man in his late teens or twenties in good health and CMV-seronegative.

The V and J genes are TRBV6-1 and TRBJ2-1; 9 bases line up with TRBD2. The CDR3 contains 13 residues. The V gene's germline CDR1 is MNHNS and CDR2 SASEGT. V lost 1 base to trimming and J lost 15 bases; unmatched junction nucleotides: 7. The CDR3 DNA reads as TGTGCCAGCAGTGAAGAGAGTGGCGGGAGGGGGTTCTTC. It translates to CASSEESGGRGFF.

The chain links TRBV28 to TRBJ1-2; D is possibly TRBD1 (5 bases). Germline V gene sequence: CDR1 MDHEN, CDR2 SYDVKM. This CDR3 comprises 19 residues. The V and J ends lost 6 bases and 4 bases respectively, with 30 bases between them. The CDR3 region is CASRITPLDTYRVGYGYTF. In nucleotides, the CDR3 is TGTGCCAGCAGAATAACACCATTGGACACGTACCGAGTTGGCTATGGCTACACCTTC.

This chain uses TRBV5-1 with TRBJ2-7; TRBD2 is a possible D gene (6 bases). The V gene's germline CDR1 is SGHRS and CDR2 YFSETQ. V was shortened by 3 bases and J by 3 bases, with 7 bases between the two germline ends. This CDR3 contains 12 residues. CDR3 coding DNA: TGCGCCAGCAGCTCGGGGGTCTACGAGCAGTACTTC. Protein: CASSSGVYEQYF.

The gene calls are TRBV28 and TRBJ1-5, with 9 nucleotides matching TRBD1. J was trimmed by 1 base and V by 10 bases; bases with no gene match: 5. CDR1 is MDHEN, CDR2 SYDVKM, per germline. The CDR3 is 14 residues long. CDR3: CATPGTGSNQPQHF. CDR3 nucleotide sequence: TGTGCCACCCCTGGGACAGGGAGCAATCAGCCCCAGCATTTT.